The sample holds a few counts of the clone carrying this T cell receptor beta chain. Its antigen remains unidentified. This sample was taken from a study of CD8 T cells in ankylosing spondylitis. Study-level findings and limits: CD8+ disease-linked clones were present at relatively low frequencies in blood. Several of the motif variants were reported before in synovial fluid and blood from reactive arthritis. Clones tied to disease were said to be significantly enriched in matched ankylosing spondylitis synovial fluid.

TCRdb used MiXCR to reprocess the 5' RACE reads, holding one entry per CDR3 protein. This sample has about 240,000 distinct CDR3 sequences; around a tenth occur once, and the top ten carry 6% to 7.5%. Trimming pared 6 bases from V and 1 base from J, leaving 13 bases between. The CDR3 length is 13 residues. The germline V gene encodes CDR1 SQVTM and CDR2 ANQGSEA. The chain employs TRBV29-1 and TRBJ2-7, with TRBD1 as a possible D gene (6 bases). The origin of this receptor is a male donor with ankylosing spondylitis or in good health (not recorded which). Sequenced material: blood, either unsorted or a sorted T cell fraction (not recorded which). CDR3 residues: CSVEPTGSYEQYF. The CDR3 DNA is TGCAGCGTCGAACCGACAGGTTCCTACGAGCAGTACTTC.